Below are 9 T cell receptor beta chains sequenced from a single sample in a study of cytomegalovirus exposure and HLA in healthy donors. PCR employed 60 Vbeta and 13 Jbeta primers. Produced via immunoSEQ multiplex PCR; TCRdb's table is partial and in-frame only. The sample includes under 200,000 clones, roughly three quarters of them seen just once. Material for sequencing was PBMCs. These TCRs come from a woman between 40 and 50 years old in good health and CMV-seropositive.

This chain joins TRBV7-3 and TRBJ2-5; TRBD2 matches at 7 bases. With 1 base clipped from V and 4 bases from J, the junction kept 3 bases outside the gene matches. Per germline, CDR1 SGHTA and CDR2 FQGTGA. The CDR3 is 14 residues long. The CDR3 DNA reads TGTGCCAGCAGCTTAAACGGCGGGGGAGAGACCCAGTACTTC. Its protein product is CASSLNGGGETQYF.

The CDR3 here is CASSTRARNTEAFF. The CDR3 DNA reads as TGTGCCAGCAGTACGCGGGCAAGGAACACTGAAGCTTTCTTT. The V gene is TRBV5-8, the J gene TRBJ1-1; D not certain. The CDR3 length is 14 residues. Germline V gene data show CDR1 as SGHTS and CDR2 as YDEGEE. V lost 5 bases and J 1 base, leaving 12 bases between the germline ends.

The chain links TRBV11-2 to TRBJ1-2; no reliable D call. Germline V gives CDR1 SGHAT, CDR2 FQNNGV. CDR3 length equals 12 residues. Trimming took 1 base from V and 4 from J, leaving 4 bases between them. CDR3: CASSLGSYGYTF. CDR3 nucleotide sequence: TGTGCCAGCAGCTTAGGCAGCTATGGCTACACCTTC.

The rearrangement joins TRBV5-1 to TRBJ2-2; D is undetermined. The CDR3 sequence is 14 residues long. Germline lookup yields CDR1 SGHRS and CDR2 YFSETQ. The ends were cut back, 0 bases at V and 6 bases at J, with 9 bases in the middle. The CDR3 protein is CASSLDNIPGELFF. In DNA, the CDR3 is TGCGCCAGCAGCTTGGACAATATCCCCGGGGAGCTGTTTTTT.

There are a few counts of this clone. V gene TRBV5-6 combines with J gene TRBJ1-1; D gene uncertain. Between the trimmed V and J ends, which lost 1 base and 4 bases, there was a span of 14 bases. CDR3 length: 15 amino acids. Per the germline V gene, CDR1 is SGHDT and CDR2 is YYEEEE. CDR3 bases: TGTGCCAGCAGCTTGTGGCGCAGGCCGACCACTGAAGCTTTCTTT. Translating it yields CASSLWRRPTTEAFF. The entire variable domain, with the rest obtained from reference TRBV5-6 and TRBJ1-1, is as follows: DAGVTQSPTHLIKTRGQQVTLRCSPKSGHDTVSWYQQALGQGPQFIFQYYEEEERQRGNFPDRFSGHQFPNYSSELNVNALLLGDSALYLCASSLWRRPTTEAFFGQGTRLTVV.

As DNA, the CDR3 is TGTGCCAGCAGCGCCACAGGGATTCAGAGGGATTCAACTAATGAAAAACTGTTTTTT. The encoded protein is CASSATGIQRDSTNEKLFF. The rearrangement links TRBV5-5 to TRBJ1-4; D perhaps matches TRBD1 (6 bases). Germline assignment: CDR1 SGHKS and CDR2 YYEKEE (reference sequence). V shed 4 bases and J shed 0 bases, with 22 bases lying between them. The CDR3 length is 19 residues.

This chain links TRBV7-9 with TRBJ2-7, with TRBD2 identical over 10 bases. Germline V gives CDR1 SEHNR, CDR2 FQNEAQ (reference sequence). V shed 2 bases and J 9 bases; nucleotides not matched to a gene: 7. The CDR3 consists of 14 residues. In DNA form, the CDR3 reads TGTGCCAGCAGCTTAACGAGCGGGGGGGCGGCGCAGTACTTC. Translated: CASSLTSGGAAQYF.

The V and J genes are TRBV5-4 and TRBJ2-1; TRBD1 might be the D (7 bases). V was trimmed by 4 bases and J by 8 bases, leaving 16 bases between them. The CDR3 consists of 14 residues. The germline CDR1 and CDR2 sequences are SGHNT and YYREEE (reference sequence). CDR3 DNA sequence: TGTGCCAGCAGCGAGGGACAGCAGCGGGATGAGCAGTTCTTC. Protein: CASSEGQQRDEQFF.

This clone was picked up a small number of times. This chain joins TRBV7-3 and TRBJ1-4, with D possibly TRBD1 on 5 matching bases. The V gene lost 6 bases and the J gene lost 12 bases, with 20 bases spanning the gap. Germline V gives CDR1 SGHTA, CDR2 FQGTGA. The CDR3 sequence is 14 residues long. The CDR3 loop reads CASSVLGGSTELFF. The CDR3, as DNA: TGTGCCAGCAGTGTCCTCGGGGGGTCGACGGAACTGTTTTTT.